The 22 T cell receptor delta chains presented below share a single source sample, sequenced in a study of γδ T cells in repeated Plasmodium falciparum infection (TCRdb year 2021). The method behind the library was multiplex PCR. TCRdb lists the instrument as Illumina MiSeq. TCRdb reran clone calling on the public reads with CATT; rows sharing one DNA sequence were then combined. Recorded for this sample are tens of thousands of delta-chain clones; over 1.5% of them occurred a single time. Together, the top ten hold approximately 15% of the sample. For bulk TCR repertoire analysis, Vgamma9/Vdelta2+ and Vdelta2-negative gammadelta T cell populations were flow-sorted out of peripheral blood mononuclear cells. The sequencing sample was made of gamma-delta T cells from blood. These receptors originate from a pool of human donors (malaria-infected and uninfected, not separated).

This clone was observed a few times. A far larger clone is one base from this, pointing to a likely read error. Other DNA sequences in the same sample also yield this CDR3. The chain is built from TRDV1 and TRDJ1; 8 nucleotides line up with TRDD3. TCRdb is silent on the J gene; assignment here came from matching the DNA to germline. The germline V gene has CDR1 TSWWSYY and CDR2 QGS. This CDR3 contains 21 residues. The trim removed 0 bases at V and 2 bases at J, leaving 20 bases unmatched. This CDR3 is CALGELKSFLKYWGDTDKLIF. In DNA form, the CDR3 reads TGTGCTCTTGGGGAACTGAAGAGCTTCCTGAAGTACTGGGGGGATACCGATAAACTCATCTTT.

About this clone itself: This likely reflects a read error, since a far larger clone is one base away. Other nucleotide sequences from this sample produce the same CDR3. CDR3 sequence (DNA): TGCGCTCTTGGGGAACTATGGACCCCCCGACTCATCTTT. It specifies CALGELWTPRLIF. The chain combines TRDV1 with TRDJ1; maybe TRDD3 (5 bases). Assignment of the J gene here rests on matching the DNA to germline, because TCRdb gives none. Germline V gene data show CDR1 as TSWWSYY and CDR2 as QGS. The CDR3 spans 13 residues.

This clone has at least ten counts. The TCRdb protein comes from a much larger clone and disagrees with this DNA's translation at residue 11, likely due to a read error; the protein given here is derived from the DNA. CDR3 in DNA: TGTGCTCTCCTGGGGGATACCGGCTTCGATGAACTCATCTTT. As protein: CALLGDTGFDELIF. This sequence joins TRDV1 and TRDJ1, with TRDD3 matching over 11 bases. From germline, CDR1 is TSWWSYY and CDR2 QGS. The CDR3 totals 14 residues.

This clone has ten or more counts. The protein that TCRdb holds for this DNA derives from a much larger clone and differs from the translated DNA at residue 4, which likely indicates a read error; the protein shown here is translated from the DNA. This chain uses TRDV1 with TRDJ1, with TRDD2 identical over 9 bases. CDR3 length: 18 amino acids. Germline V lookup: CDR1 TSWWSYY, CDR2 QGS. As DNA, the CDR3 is TGTGCTCTTGTGGAACTTGACCCCTTCCTACGGCACACCGATAAACTCATCTTT. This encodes CALVELDPFLRHTDKLIF.

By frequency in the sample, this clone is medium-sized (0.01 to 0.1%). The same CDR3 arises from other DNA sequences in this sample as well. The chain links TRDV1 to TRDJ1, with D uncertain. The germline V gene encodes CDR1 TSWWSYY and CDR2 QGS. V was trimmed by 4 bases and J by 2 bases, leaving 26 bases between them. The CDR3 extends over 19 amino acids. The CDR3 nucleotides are TGTGCTCTTGGGGGACCACAAGGGGTGCCCCGTCTTGGAACCGATAAACTCATCTTT. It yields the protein CALGGPQGVPRLGTDKLIF.

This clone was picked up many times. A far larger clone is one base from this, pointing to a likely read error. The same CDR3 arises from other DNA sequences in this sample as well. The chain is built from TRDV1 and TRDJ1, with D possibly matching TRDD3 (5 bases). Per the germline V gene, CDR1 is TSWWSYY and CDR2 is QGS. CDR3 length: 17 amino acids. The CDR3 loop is CALGEGTRSPSSDKLIF. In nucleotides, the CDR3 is TGTGCTCTCGGGGAAGGAACAAGGAGCCCGTCCTCCGATAAACTCATCTTT.

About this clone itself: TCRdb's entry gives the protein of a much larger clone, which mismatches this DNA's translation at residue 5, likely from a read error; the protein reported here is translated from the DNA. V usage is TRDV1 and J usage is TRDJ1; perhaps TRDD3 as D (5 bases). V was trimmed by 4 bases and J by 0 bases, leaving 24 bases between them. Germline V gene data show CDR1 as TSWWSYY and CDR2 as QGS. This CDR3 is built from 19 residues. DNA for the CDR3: TGTGCTCTTGGGGGACCCCTCGTCTTAGGGGAACTCAACACCGATAAACTCATCTTT. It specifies CALGGPLVLGELNTDKLIF.

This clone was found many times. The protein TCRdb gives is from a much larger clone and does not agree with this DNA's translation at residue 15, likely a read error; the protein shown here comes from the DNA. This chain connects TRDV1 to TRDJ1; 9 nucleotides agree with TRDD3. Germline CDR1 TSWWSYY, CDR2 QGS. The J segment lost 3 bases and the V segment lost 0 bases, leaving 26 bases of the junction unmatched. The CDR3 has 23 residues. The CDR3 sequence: CALGELIGLGTYWGTRYADKLIF. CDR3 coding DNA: TGTGCTCTTGGGGAACTTATTGGTCTAGGCACGTACTGGGGGACACGCTATGCCGATAAACTCATCTTT.

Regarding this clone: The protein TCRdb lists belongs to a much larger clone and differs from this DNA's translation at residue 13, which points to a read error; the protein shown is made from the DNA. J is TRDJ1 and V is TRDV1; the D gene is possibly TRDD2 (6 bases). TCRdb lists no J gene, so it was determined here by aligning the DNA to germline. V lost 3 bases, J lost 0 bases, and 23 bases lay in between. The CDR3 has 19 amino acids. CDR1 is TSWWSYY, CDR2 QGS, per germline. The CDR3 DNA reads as TGTGCTCTTGGGGATCCACCCTTCCGTCGGGCCCCGCACACCGATAAACTCATCTTT. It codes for CALGDPPFRRAPHTDKLIF.

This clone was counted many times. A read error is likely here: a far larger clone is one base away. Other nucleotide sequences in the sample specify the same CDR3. CDR3 DNA sequence: TGTGCCTGTGACCCCCCGCGGTTGTGCCACGGCAAAGAATACACCTTGGCCAGGATTCTGTGGATTCAATCCATTAGCTCCTGGGACACCCGACAGATGTTCTTC. Translating it yields CACDPPRLCHGKEYTLARILWIQSISSWDTRQMFF. The V segment is TRDV2, and no J call was made; TRDD3, the D gene given by the table, was not confirmed from the DNA. This CDR3 comprises 35 residues. CDR1 and CDR2 from the germline V gene are GEAIGNYY and EKD.

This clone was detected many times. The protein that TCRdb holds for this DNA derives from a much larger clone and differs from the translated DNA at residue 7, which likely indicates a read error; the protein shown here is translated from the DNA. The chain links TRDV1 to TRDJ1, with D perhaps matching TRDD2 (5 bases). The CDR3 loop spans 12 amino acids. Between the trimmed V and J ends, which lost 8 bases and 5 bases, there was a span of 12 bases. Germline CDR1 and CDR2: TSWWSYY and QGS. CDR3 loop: CALFSSWDKLIF. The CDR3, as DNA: TGTGCTCTTTTTTCCTCCTGGGATAAACTCATCTTT.

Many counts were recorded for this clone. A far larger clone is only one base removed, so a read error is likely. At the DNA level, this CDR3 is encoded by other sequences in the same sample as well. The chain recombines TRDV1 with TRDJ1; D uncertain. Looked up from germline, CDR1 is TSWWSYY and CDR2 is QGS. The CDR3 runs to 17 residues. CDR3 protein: CALGTEGSLRFADKLIF. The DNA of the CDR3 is TGTGCTCTTGGAACAGAGGGTTCCCTGAGATTCGCCGATAAGCTCATCTTT.

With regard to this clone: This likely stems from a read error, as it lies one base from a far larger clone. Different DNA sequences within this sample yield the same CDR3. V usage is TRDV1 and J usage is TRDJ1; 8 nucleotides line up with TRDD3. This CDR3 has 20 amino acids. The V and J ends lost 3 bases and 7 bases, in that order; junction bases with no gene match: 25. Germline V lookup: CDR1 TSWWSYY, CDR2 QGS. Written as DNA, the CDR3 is TGTGCTCTTGGGGACGCCCCGAGACTCCTGCTCGTACTAGGGGATACTAAACTCATCTTT. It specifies CALGDAPRLLLVLGDTKLIF.

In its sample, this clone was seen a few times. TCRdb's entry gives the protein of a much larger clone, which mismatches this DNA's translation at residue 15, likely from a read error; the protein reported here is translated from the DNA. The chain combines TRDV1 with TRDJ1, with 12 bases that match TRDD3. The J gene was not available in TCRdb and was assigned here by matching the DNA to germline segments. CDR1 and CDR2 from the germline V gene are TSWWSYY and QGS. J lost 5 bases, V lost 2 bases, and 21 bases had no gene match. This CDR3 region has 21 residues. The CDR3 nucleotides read TGTGCTCTTGGGGAATTCACGGCGGTACTGGGGGATACTGTCATCATGGATAAACTCATCTTT. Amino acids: CALGEFTAVLGDTVIMDKLIF.

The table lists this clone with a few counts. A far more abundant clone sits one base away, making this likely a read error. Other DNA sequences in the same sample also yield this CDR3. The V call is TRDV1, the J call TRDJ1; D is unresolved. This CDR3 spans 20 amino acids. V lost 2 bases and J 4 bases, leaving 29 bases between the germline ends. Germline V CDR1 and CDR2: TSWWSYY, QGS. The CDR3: CALGEGYHPPGLFHGDKLIF. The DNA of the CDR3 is TGTGCTCTTGGGGAAGGGTACCACCCCCCGGGGCTATTTCATGGCGATAAACTCATCTTT.

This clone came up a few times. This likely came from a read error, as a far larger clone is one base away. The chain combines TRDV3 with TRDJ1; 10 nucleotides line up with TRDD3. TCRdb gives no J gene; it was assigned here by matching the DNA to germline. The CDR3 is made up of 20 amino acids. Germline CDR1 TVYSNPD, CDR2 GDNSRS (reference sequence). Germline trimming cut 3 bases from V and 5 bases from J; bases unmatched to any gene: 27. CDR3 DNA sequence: TGTGCCTTCCTTAGCCCCTTCCCTAAAAGGGGGATACGGAAAGCGGATAAACTCATCTTT. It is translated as CAFLSPFPKRGIRKADKLIF.

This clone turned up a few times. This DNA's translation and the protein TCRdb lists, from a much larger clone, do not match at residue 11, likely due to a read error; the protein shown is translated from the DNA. CDR3 bases: TGTGCTCTTGTGGAAACTCCTACCACGAAACCCATCTTT. It translates to CALVETPTTKPIF. This rearrangement joins TRDV1 to TRDJ1; D is perhaps TRDD2 (6 bases). CDR1 TSWWSYY and CDR2 QGS come from the germline V gene. CDR3 length: 13 residues.

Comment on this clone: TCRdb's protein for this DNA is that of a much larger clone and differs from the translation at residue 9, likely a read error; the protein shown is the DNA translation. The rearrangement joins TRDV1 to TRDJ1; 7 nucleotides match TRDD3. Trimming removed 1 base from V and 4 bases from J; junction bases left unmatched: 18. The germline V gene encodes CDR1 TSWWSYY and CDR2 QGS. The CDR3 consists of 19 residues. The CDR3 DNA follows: TGTGCTCTTGGGGAACATAAGGCGCACTGGGGTGCTCGGGTCGATAAACTCATCTTT. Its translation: CALGEHKAHWGARVDKLIF.

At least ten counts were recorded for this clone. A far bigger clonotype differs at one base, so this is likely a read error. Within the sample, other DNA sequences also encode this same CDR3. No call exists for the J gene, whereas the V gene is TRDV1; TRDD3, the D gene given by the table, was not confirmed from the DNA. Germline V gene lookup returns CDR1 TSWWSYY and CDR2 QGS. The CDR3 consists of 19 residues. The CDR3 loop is CALGELHIRSTGGRCKLIF. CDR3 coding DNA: TGTGCTCTTGGGGAACTCCATATACGTAGTACTGGGGGAAGATGTAAACTCATCTTC.

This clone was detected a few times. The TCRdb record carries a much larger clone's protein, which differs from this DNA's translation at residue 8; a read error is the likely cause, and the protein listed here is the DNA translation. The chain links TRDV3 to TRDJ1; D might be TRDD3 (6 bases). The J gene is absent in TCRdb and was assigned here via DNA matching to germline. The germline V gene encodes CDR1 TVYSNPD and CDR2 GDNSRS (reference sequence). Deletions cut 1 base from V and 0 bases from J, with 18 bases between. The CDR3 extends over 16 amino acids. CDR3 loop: CAFIGHRWDNTDKLIF. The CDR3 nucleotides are TGTGCCTTTATAGGTCATCGATGGGATAACACCGATAAACTCATCTTT.

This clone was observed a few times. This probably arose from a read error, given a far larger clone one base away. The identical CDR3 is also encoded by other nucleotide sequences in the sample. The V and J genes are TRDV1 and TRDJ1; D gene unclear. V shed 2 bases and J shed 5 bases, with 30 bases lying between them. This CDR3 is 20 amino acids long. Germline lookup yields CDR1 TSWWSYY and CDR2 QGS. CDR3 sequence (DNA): TGTGCTCTTGGGGAAGCTCGACATCTCCCTCGGTGGTCCGTTATAGATAAACTCATCTTT. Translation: CALGEARHLPRWSVIDKLIF.

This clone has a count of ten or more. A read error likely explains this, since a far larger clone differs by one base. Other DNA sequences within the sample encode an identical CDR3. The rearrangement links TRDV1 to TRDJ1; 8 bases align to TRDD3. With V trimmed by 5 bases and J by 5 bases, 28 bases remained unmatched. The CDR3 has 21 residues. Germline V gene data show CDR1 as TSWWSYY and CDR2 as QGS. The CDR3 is CALGKLGYLERGDIVPDKLIF. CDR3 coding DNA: TGTGCTCTTGGGAAGCTTGGATATTTAGAGAGGGGGGATATTGTGCCTGATAAACTCATCTTT.